This T cell receptor beta chain was identified in a study of OX40 agonist ivuxolimab in advanced cancers. For context, the study as a whole: Ivuxolimab was an agonistic, fully human IgG2 monoclonal antibody directed against OX40 (CD134), a costimulatory receptor. Intravenous ivuxolimab was administered to patients every 2 weeks at six dose levels: 0.01, 0.1, 0.3, 1.5, 3 and 10 mg/kg. Of the approximately 50 dose-escalation patients, hepatocellular carcinoma was present in around 19, melanoma in roughly 15, renal cell carcinoma in 9 and head and neck cancer in 9. In the dose-escalation cohort, 75% to 90% of patients were male, and the mean age was approximately 60 years with a range of roughly 23 to 90. Patients were allowed to have had prior anti-PD-1, anti-PD-L1 or anti-CTLA-4 therapy, and approximately 40% of the dose-escalation patients had previously received checkpoint inhibitors. Three dose-escalation patients achieved partial responses, one with hepatocellular carcinoma and two with cutaneous melanoma. Peripheral TCRbeta sequencing was intended to test whether TCR sequence diversity was altered and clonal T-cell expansion was caused by ivuxolimab. The paper describes the monotherapy dose-escalation part (N ≈ 52 patients) of the phase I trial of ivuxolimab. Broader findings and caveats from the paper: Antigen specificity was not determined for the clonally expanded peripheral T cells. After ivuxolimab, more expanded clones were found on average in CD8+ T cells than in CD4+ T cells. At doses of 0.1 to 3.0 mg/kg, clonal expansion of both CD4+ and CD8+ blood T cells was observed from baseline to week 6. Low levels of normalized T-cell clonal expansion were also seen in some patients who did not respond. In the 0.1-3.0 mg/kg groups, partial responders were among the patients with the lowest normalized peripheral clonal expansion, particularly in CD8+ T cells.

Note on this clone: No antigen is known for it. No per-base quality is available; no much larger clone lies one base away.

V is cut back by 6 bases and J by 8 bases, with 8 bases in the junction unmatched. The CDR3 holds 13 amino acids from the cysteine to the phenylalanine. Only CDR3 DNA remains: 39 bases, in frame from the first base. According to the germline V gene, CDR1 reads SGHTA and CDR2 reads FQGNSA. Genomic DNA was extracted from sorted cells for sequencing of the TCRbeta CDR3 region. The immunoSEQ Assay was used for sequencing of TCRbeta CDR3 regions. TCRdb holds this immuneACCESS table with in-frame rearrangements only. Some clones are missing; in checked studies, unresolved V genes explain under half, and the rest has no known cause. The table for this sample lists tens of thousands of clones; 75% to 90% of them were counted only once. Jointly, the top ten make up roughly a tenth of the sample. Patients with a history of autoimmune disease or receiving systemic immunosuppression were excluded from the trial. Peripheral blood for TCR sequencing was collected from all dose cohorts at baseline, on cycle 4 day 1, and on cycle 7 day 1. The samples were drawn from a first-in-human, open-label, multicenter phase I dose-escalation trial of ivuxolimab. The trial enrolled adults with locally advanced or metastatic head and neck squamous cell, hepatocellular, melanoma or renal cell carcinoma. Before TCR sequencing, CD4+ T cells and CD8+ T cells from peripheral blood were sorted into separate populations.

Here the sequenced sample was CD4+ or CD8+ T cells sorted from blood, taken in a trial of the OX40 agonist ivuxolimab. The receptor chain draws on TRBV7-2 and TRBJ2-3; 7 of the junction bases match TRBD1. The TCR originated in an adult with an advanced solid tumor such as melanoma, head and neck, liver or kidney cancer. The DNA sequence is as follows: TGTGCCAGCAGGTACACAGGGGAAAGTACGCAGTATTTT. Translation gives CASRYTGESTQYF.